The 16 T cell receptor beta chains reported below all come from one sample, sequenced in a study of Ad26.COV2.S vaccination and SARS-CoV-2 variants. Treatment described: 15 to 20 received Ad26.COV2.S at low or high dose, single or two shots; 5 received placebo; per-sample allocation not given. Collection of the samples took place on day 63 after the first injection of vaccine or placebo. Sequenced by immunoSEQ multiplex PCR; TCRdb stores in-frame clones only, minus some. The table records some 480,000 clones, roughly 89% of them present only once. The material sequenced was peripheral blood, taken in a trial of Ad26.COV2.S vaccine versus placebo. The receptors come from a person between 18 and 65 years old who received the Ad26.COV2.S COVID-19 vaccine or a placebo.

The rearrangement joins TRBV18 to TRBJ2-7; TRBD1 might be the D (6 bases). The V and J ends lost 5 bases and 0 bases respectively, with 8 bases between them. The CDR3 is 13 amino acids. Germline assignment: CDR1 KGHSH and CDR2 LQKENI. The CDR3 DNA sequence: TGTGCCAGCTCAGAGGGGGTCTCCTACGAGCAGTACTTC. Encoded protein: CASSEGVSYEQYF.

The J gene is TRBJ2-7, the V gene TRBV4-2; D ambiguous. CDR1 and CDR2 (germline): LGHNA, YNFKEQ. The CDR3 is 14 residues long. V was pared by 3 bases and J by 1 base, with 10 bases between. Here the CDR3 reads CASSQDEGSYEQYF. The DNA of the CDR3 is TGTGCCAGCAGCCAGGATGAAGGGTCCTACGAGCAGTACTTC.

For the CDR3, the DNA is TGTGCCAGCTCACCCGCGGGACAGTTTGCCAATCAGCCCCAGCATTTT. Translated, it gives CASSPAGQFANQPQHF. This rearrangement joins TRBV18 to TRBJ1-5, with 7 bases that match TRBD1. J gave up 3 bases and V 3 bases, and 8 bases lay outside the gene matches. The CDR3 is made up of 16 amino acids. Per the germline V gene, CDR1 is KGHSH and CDR2 is LQKENI.

This chain joins TRBV30 and TRBJ2-3; no definite D call. CDR1 is GTSNPN and CDR2 is SVGIG in the germline V gene (reference sequence). The V end lost 4 bases, the J end lost 6 bases, and 14 bases lay between the germline ends. This CDR3 has 13 amino acids. The CDR3 is CAWNVGGPDTQYF. CDR3 nucleotide sequence: TGTGCCTGGAACGTTGGCGGTCCCGATACGCAGTATTTT.

This clone was detected once. The rearrangement uses TRBV24-1 and TRBJ1-2; D gene uncertain. Germline loops: CDR1 KGHDR, CDR2 SFDVKD. The CDR3 is 15 amino acids. Deletions cut 2 bases from V and 0 bases from J, with 9 bases between. CDR3 sequence (DNA): TGTGCCACCAGTGATTCCCGGACCTCTAACTATGGCTACACCTTC. The encoded protein is CATSDSRTSNYGYTF.

This clone was seen at least ten times. The chain recombines TRBV23-1 with TRBJ2-7; no reliable D call. TRBV23-1 is recorded as an ORF, its role being uncertain. CDR3 length: 16 amino acids. V lost 0 bases and J lost 5, with 17 bases in between. The CDR3 coding sequence is TGCGCCAGCAGTCAATCGGAACCAGTCGGCACCGACGAGCAGTACTTC. It encodes CASSQSEPVGTDEQYF.

The chain is built from TRBV6-4 and TRBJ2-3; D may be TRBD1 (6 bases). The CDR3 extends over 14 amino acids. Trimming took 2 bases from V and 5 from J, leaving 11 bases between them. Per the germline V gene, CDR1 is MRHNA and CDR2 is SNTAGT. CDR3 protein: CASSDQGLRDTQYF. The DNA for the CDR3 is TGTGCCAGCAGTGACCAGGGGCTCAGAGATACGCAGTATTTT.

The genes are TRBV27 and TRBJ1-5; 7 nucleotides line up with TRBD1. V was pared by 5 bases and J by 3 bases, with 10 bases of the junction left unmatched. Germline V gene sequence: CDR1 MNHEY, CDR2 SMNVEV (reference sequence). CDR3 length equals 16 residues. The chain's CDR3 is CASSRAGGGVNQPQHF. CDR3 bases: TGTGCCAGCAGTCGGGCAGGGGGAGGCGTCAATCAGCCCCAGCATTTT.

This clone was seen just once. The CDR3 DNA sequence: TGTGCCAGTAGAGAGGTGGTAGGGCCTAAGCATTTT. Protein product: CASREVVGPKHF. The J gene is TRBJ1-5, the V gene TRBV19; no clear D. Between the trimmed V and J ends, which lost 6 bases and 14 bases, there was a span of 17 bases. Germline lookup yields CDR1 LNHDA and CDR2 SQIVND (reference sequence). This CDR3 has 12 amino acids.

The chain uses TRBV19 and TRBJ1-1; D not certain. The V gene lost 3 bases and the J gene lost 1 base, with 6 bases spanning the gap. In germline, CDR1 is LNHDA, CDR2 SQIVND (reference sequence). This CDR3 contains 13 residues. The CDR3: CASSILRNTEAFF. Here the CDR3 DNA reads TGTGCCAGTAGTATTCTAAGGAACACTGAAGCTTTCTTT.

The chain recombines TRBV7-9 with TRBJ1-4; 7 bases line up with TRBD1. The CDR3 is 14 residues long. Germline CDR1 and CDR2: SEHNR and FQNEAQ (reference sequence). Trimming took 6 bases from V and 8 from J; bases not matched to a gene: 9. CDR3 nucleotides: TGTGCCAGCAGGGAGGCAGGGGGGGACGAAAAACTGTTTTTT. Protein: CASREAGGDEKLFF.

The rearrangement links TRBV6-2 or TRBV6-3 to TRBJ1-3; the D gene is possibly TRBD1 (5 bases). The CDR3 is 12 residues long. Germline CDR1 reads MNHEY; CDR2 reads SVGEGT. The V end was cut by 4 bases, the J end by 4 bases, with 5 bases between. The CDR3 loop reads CASSWDGNTIYF. In DNA form, the CDR3 reads TGTGCCAGCAGTTGGGACGGAAACACCATATATTTT.

This clone was found once. The chain links TRBV19 to TRBJ1-6; TRBD1 matches at 9 bases. The CDR3 loop spans 14 amino acids. The V gene end was trimmed by 4 bases and the J gene end by 7 bases; junction bases not matched to a gene: 2. Per the germline V gene, CDR1 is LNHDA and CDR2 is SQIVND (reference sequence). This chain's CDR3 is CASSTGTGNSPLHF. CDR3 sequence (DNA): TGTGCCAGTAGTACTGGGACAGGGAATTCACCCCTCCACTTT.

The chain combines TRBV9 with TRBJ2-1, with D uncertain. Looked up from germline, CDR1 is SGDLS and CDR2 is YYNGEE. The CDR3 totals 15 residues. The germline V and J ends were trimmed by 0 bases and 5 bases, with 12 bases remaining between them. CDR3 nucleotide sequence: TGTGCCAGCAGCGTAGCGGTAGCCCTAAACAATGAGCAGTTCTTC. It yields the protein CASSVAVALNNEQFF.

The rearrangement uses TRBV25-1 and TRBJ1-4; 8 nucleotides agree with TRBD1. In germline, CDR1 is MGHDK, CDR2 SYGVNS. The CDR3 totals 16 residues. V shed 4 bases, J shed 5 bases, and the junction held 9 bases outside the gene matches. The CDR3 bases are TGTGCCAGCAGTGTATATCCCGGACAGGGCAATGAAAAACTGTTTTTT. Protein sequence: CASSVYPGQGNEKLFF.

The chain links TRBV11-3 to TRBJ2-1, with 7 bases fitting TRBD1. CDR3 length: 15 amino acids. With V trimmed by 5 bases and J by 9 bases, 13 bases remained unmatched. Germline V gives CDR1 SGHNT, CDR2 YENEEA. The CDR3 loop reads CASSPTGTAKSEQFF. The CDR3 coding sequence is TGTGCCAGCAGCCCGACCGGGACAGCGAAGTCTGAGCAGTTCTTC.